Given below is one TCR beta chain in context. This specimen comes from a study of blood T cell repertoires in COVID-19. For the study at large: In each case, the material was cDNA or gDNA derived from T cells, B-cell-depleted T cells, or PBMCs.

The trim removed 0 bases at V and 4 bases at J, leaving 5 bases unmatched. The CDR3 is 14 residues long. The germline V gene encodes CDR1 GTSNPN and CDR2 SVGIG (reference sequence). Methods used by the authors: Amplifying reference gene primers gave estimates of nucleated cell counts. Data came from immunoSEQ multiplex PCR; TCRdb stores just in-frame clones and leaves some out. V and J calls plus clone size are reproduced from that table; the DNA served to infer D and trimming. The sample yields 250,000 or so clones, roughly 84% seen once. The chain links TRBV30 to TRBJ2-7, with 8 bases fitting TRBD1. The specimen sequenced was peripheral blood. This TCR came from a woman in her 40s who had recovered from COVID-19. The CDR3 is CAWSVRTGGYEQYF. DNA for the CDR3: TGTGCCTGGAGTGTACGAACAGGGGGTTACGAGCAGTACTTC.